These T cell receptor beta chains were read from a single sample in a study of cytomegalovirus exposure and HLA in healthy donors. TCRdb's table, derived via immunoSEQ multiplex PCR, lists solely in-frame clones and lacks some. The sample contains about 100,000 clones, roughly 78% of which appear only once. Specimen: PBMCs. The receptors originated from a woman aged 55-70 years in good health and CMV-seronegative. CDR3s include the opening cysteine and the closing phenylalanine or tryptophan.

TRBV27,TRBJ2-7,CASSFLSPYEQYF
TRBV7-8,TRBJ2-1,CASSLGGSSSYNEQFF
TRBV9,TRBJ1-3,CASSAGTKDTIYF
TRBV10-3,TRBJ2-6,CAISESQGPGANVLTF
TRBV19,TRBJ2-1,CASSLSPPGGLSSYNEQFF
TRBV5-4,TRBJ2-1,CASSPRGAPYNEQFF
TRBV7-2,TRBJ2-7,CASSLVAGAGEQYF
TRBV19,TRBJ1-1,CASTLRLMNTEAFF
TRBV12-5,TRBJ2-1,CASGRGLANFINEQFF
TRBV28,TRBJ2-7,CASKQGAGVAEQYF
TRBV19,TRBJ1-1,CASSLGSTEAFF
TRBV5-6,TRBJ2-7,CASSTGSGYEQYF
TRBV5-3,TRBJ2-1,CARSLNEREGLYNEQFF
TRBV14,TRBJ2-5,CASSRIQGASETQYF
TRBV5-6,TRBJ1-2,CASSNGQGRYGYTF
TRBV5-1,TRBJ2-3,CASSPGRGNTDTQYF
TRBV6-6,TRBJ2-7,CASSYDRPYEQYF
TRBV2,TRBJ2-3,CASRQSDTQYF
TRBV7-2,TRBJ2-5,CASSSSPPLAGEETQYF
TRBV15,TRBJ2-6,CATSREGGLSGANVLTF
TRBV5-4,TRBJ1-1,CASSSGQGIRNTEAFF
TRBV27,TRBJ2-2,CASSLAGGNTGELFF
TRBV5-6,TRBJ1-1,CASSLDSNPLNTEAFF
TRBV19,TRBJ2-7,CASSMLRSGGTGEQYF
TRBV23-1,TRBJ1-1,CASTNPLLNTEAFF
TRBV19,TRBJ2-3,CASSLSVTDTQYF
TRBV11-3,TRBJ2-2,CASSFISGAGELFF
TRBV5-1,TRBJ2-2,CASSLSSGRTGELFF
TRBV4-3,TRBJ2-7,CASSQDPSGQGAYEQYF
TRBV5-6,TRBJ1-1,CASSPGTLGAEAFF
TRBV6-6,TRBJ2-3,CASSYDREGTDTQYF
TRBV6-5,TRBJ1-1,CASSYSPGNTEAFF
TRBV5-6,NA,CASSFGAEQYF
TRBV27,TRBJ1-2,CASSLFRTQQGNGYTF
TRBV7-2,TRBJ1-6,CASSSNSPLHF
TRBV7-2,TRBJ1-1,CASSSQGEAFF
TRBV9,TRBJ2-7,CASSVGTGGGYYEQYF
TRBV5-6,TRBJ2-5,CASSSWTGWETQYF
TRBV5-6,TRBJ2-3,CASSSTRGTDTQYF
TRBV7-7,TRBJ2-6,CASSQGVGGANVLTF
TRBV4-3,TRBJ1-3,CASSQAPGRAGNTIYF
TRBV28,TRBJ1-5,CASSLFRNQPQHF
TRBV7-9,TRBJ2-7,CASSLGGAGYEQYF
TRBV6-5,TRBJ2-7,CASSRPGQGYYEQYF
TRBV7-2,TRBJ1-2,CASSLGHRDGYTF
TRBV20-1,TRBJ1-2,CSAREGAGYTF
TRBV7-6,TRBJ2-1,CASRTTSDSSYNEQFF
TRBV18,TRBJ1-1,CASSPEMNTEAFF
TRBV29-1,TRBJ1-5,CSVEVGGNQPQHF
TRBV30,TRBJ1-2,CAWSVGANYGYTF
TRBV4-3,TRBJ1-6,CASSHGTGTGSPLHF
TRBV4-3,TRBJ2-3,CASSPTVAGGWDTQYF
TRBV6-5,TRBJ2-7,CASSIDRDLLYEQYF
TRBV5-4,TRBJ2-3,CASSSSGSEADTQYF
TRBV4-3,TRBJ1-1,CASSQVAGASEAFF
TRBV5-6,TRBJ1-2,CASTIGGAGYGYTF
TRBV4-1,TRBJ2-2,CASNPGTGELFF
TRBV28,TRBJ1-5,CASSTNQPQHF
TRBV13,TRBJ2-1,CASSTRDRGVNEQFF